The 28 T cell receptor beta chains in this list originate from one sample, sequenced in a study of shared T cell receptors in the human thymus. This table comes from immunoSEQ multiplex PCR, and its TCRdb copy is limited to in-frame clones, with some not included. The table has about 730,000 clones, approximately 85% seen once. These data were also filed under a second study, of human thymus T cells.

Sequenced sample: thymocytes. The receptors originated from a girl under three years old with a congenital heart defect.

The rearrangement links TRBV4-3 to TRBJ1-4; 7 positions agree with TRBD1. The CDR3 runs 17 residues. CDR1 and CDR2 from the germline V gene are LGHNA and YSLEER. J lost 8 bases, V lost 1 base, and 13 bases had no gene match. CDR3 bases: TGCGCCAGCAGCCAAGCGGGTCGCGACAGGGTGGCGGAAAAACTGTTTTTT. Translating it yields CASSQAGRDRVAEKLFF.

The chain links TRBV28 to TRBJ2-6; 9 bases map to TRBD1. Germline lookup yields CDR1 MDHEN and CDR2 SYDVKM. V was clipped by 5 bases and J by 2 bases; unmatched bases: 13. This CDR3 comprises 19 residues. The DNA of the CDR3 is TGTGCCAGCAGTCGCGGGTGGGACAGGGAGGTAACTGGGGCCAACGTCCTGACTTTC. This sequence encodes CASSRGWDREVTGANVLTF. The complete variable domain, with remaining parts taken from reference TRBV28 and TRBJ2-6, reads DVKVTQSSRYLVKRTGEKVFLECVQDMDHENMFWYRQDPGLGLRLIYFSYDVKMKEKGDIPEGYSVSREKKERFSLILESASTNQTSMYLCASSRGWDREVTGANVLTFGAGSRLTVL.

This chain links TRBV5-6 with TRBJ2-7; 8 bases map to TRBD1. Trimming at V came to 3 bases and at J to 0 bases, leaving 11 bases not matched to a gene. The CDR3 is made up of 17 amino acids. Germline V lookup: CDR1 SGHDT, CDR2 YYEEEE. Here the CDR3 reads CASSYKGRRGPSYEQYF. The CDR3 coding sequence is TGTGCCAGCAGCTATAAGGGGCGCAGGGGGCCCTCCTACGAGCAGTACTTC.

This chain links TRBV6-1 with TRBJ2-7; TRBD2 might be the D (5 bases). CDR3 length: 14 amino acids. The V gene's germline CDR1 is MNHNS and CDR2 SASEGT. V was trimmed by 7 bases and J by 2 bases, leaving 15 bases between them. The CDR3 sequence is CASNGDWRAYEQYF. The CDR3 coding sequence is TGTGCCAGCAACGGGGATTGGAGAGCCTACGAGCAGTACTTC.

The rearrangement uses TRBV20-1 and TRBJ1-1, with a weak D call TRBD1 (6 bases). Germline lookup yields CDR1 DFQATT and CDR2 SNEGSKA (reference sequence). This CDR3 region has 11 residues. The V gene lost 3 bases and the J gene lost 8 bases, with 10 bases spanning the gap. The DNA for the CDR3 is TGCAGTGCTAGGGCAGACAGGGAAGCTTTCTTT. It translates to CSARADREAFF.

This clone has a handful of counts. The chain joins TRBV28 to TRBJ2-3, with TRBD2 identical over 8 bases. V gave up 8 bases and J gave up 5 bases; unmatched junction bases: 9. The CDR3 is 14 residues long. CDR1 is MDHEN, CDR2 SYDVKM, per germline. CDR3 amino acids: CASYGRGAVDTQYF. The CDR3 region has the DNA TGTGCCAGCTACGGGAGGGGGGCGGTAGATACGCAGTATTTT.

The sample holds one count of this clone. V gene TRBV5-6 combines with J gene TRBJ1-6; D is perhaps TRBD1 (6 bases). Trimming cost V 1 base and J 9 bases, with 14 bases left between them. The CDR3 is 15 amino acids. The germline CDR1 and CDR2 sequences are SGHDT and YYEEEE. The DNA for the CDR3 is TGTGCCAGCAGCTTGTGGGGGCCGGGTGGTTCACCCCTCCACTTT. Its translation: CASSLWGPGGSPLHF.

The chain combines TRBV5-6 with TRBJ2-1; 8 nucleotides align to TRBD1. Germline values: CDR1 SGHDT, CDR2 YYEEEE. V lost 4 bases to trimming and J lost 7 bases; unmatched junction nucleotides: 7. This CDR3 has 14 residues. The CDR3 spells CASSPGQGSNEQFF. The CDR3 bases are TGTGCCAGCAGCCCAGGACAGGGTTCGAATGAGCAGTTCTTC.

This chain links TRBV2 with TRBJ2-3; a weak D match, TRBD2 (5 bases). The CDR3 extends over 13 amino acids. Germline CDR1 is SNHLY and CDR2 is FYNNEI. V shed 6 bases and J shed 5 bases, with 12 bases lying between them. CDR3 protein: CASRGTRGDTQYF. The CDR3 DNA reads as TGTGCCAGCAGGGGAACCCGGGGAGATACGCAGTATTTT.

This chain links TRBV14 with TRBJ1-2; 11 bases line up with TRBD1. Germline CDR1 is SGHDN and CDR2 is FVKESK. V dropped 5 bases and J dropped 3; count of bases not matched to a gene: 5. The CDR3 is made up of 15 amino acids. Here the CDR3 DNA reads TGTGCCAGCAGCTCTCGGACAGGGGGCGACTATGGCTACACCTTC. Translating it yields CASSSRTGGDYGYTF.

The V and J genes are TRBV7-2 and TRBJ2-7; possible D gene TRBD1, 6 bases. This CDR3 has 15 amino acids. CDR1 and CDR2 from the germline V gene are SGHTA and FQGNSA. The V and J ends lost 5 bases and 1 base respectively, with 15 bases between them. CDR3 bases: TGTGCCAGCAGCACCACAATGGACAGTTCCTACGAGCAGTACTTC. Protein: CASSTTMDSSYEQYF.

The rearrangement links TRBV6-1 to TRBJ2-2; tentatively, D is TRBD2 (5 bases). CDR1 and CDR2 from the germline V gene are MNHNS and SASEGT. This CDR3 spans 11 amino acids. V was clipped by 10 bases and J by 5 bases, with 8 bases between them. This chain's CDR3 is CATGGTGELFF. The CDR3, as DNA: TGTGCCACCGGCGGGACCGGGGAGCTGTTTTTT.

This chain uses TRBV7-9 with TRBJ1-1, with 9 bases fitting TRBD1. This CDR3 is 11 amino acids long. V lost 6 bases, J lost 13 bases, and 6 bases stayed unmatched. CDR1 is SEHNR and CDR2 is FQNEAQ in the germline V gene (reference sequence). The CDR3 sequence: CASSPDRGSFF. Here the CDR3 DNA reads TGTGCCAGCAGTCCTGACAGGGGGAGTTTCTTT.

The DNA of the CDR3 is TGTGCCAGCAGCCCCCGATTGGGGGGGGCTTTCTTT. Protein: CASSPRLGGAFF. The rearrangement links TRBV7-2 to TRBJ1-1, with D perhaps TRBD1 (5 bases). The CDR3 extends over 12 amino acids. V was cut by 5 bases and J by 11 bases, with 15 bases left in between. The germline CDR1 and CDR2 sequences are SGHTA and FQGNSA. The full variable domain, rest sourced from reference TRBV7-2 and TRBJ1-1, is GAGVSQSPSNKVTEKGKDVELRCDPISGHTALYWYRQSLGQGLEFLIYFQGNSAPDKSGLPSDRFSAERTGGSVSTLTIQRTQQEDSAVYLCASSPRLGGAFFGQGTRLTVV.

V is TRBV5-1 and J is TRBJ1-1, with 7 positions matching TRBD1. Germline V gene data show CDR1 as SGHRS and CDR2 as YFSETQ. The CDR3 loop spans 19 amino acids. Unmatched junction bases numbered 22, after V lost 2 bases and J lost 6 bases. The DNA for the CDR3 is TGCGCCAGCAGCTTAGGGGGCGAGGCGGGACAGAAGGGAGAGTCTGAAGCTTTCTTT. Translated: CASSLGGEAGQKGESEAFF.

The J gene is TRBJ2-5, the V gene TRBV4-1, with D perhaps TRBD2 (6 bases). The J call is doubtful: the DNA matches TRBJ2-7 better. The CDR3 extends over 16 amino acids. Germline CDR1 and CDR2: MGHRA and YSYEKL. This CDR3 reads CASSLGGKNPFYEQYF. The DNA for the CDR3 is TGCGCCAGCAGCCTAGGCGGGAAGAACCCATTCTACGAGCAGTACTTC.

The gene calls are TRBV19 and TRBJ1-2, with 8 bases matching TRBD1. Trimming took 6 bases from V and 3 from J; bases not matched to a gene: 6. The CDR3 length is 14 residues. Germline V CDR1 and CDR2: LNHDA, SQIVND (reference sequence). This chain's CDR3 is CASSLTGDYYGYTF. CDR3 nucleotide sequence: TGTGCCAGTAGCCTGACAGGGGATTACTATGGCTACACCTTC. The whole variable domain, filled in from reference TRBV19 and TRBJ1-2, reads DGGITQSPKYLFRKEGQNVTLSCEQNLNHDAMYWYRQDPGQGLRLIYYSQIVNDFQKGDIAEGYSVSREKKESFPLTVTSAQKNPTAFYLCASSLTGDYYGYTFGSGTRLTVV.

The rearrangement uses TRBV7-9 and TRBJ1-4; TRBD1 matches at 7 bases. V dropped 5 bases and J dropped 6; count of bases not matched to a gene: 9. Germline V lookup: CDR1 SEHNR, CDR2 FQNEAQ (reference sequence). This CDR3 spans 15 amino acids. The CDR3 DNA follows: TGTGCCAGCAGCCCGCCGACAGGGACTGATGAAAAACTGTTTTTT. Translation gives CASSPPTGTDEKLFF.

This chain links TRBV5-6 with TRBJ2-7; 10 positions agree with TRBD1. The ends lost 6 bases at V and 9 bases at J; junction bases unmatched: 18. The CDR3 is 16 residues long. Germline V gene lookup returns CDR1 SGHDT and CDR2 YYEEEE. In DNA form, the CDR3 reads TGTGCCAGCAACCAATCCTCCGGGACAGGGGTATCGGGGCAGTACTTC. The encoded protein is CASNQSSGTGVSGQYF.

V gene TRBV5-1 combines with J gene TRBJ2-7, with TRBD2 matching 10 bases. After removal of 2 bases from V and 2 bases from J, the junction contained 1 base not matched to a gene. CDR1 and CDR2 from the germline V gene are SGHRS and YFSETQ. This CDR3 has 14 amino acids. This chain's CDR3 is CASSFLAGAYEQYF. CDR3 coding DNA: TGCGCCAGCAGCTTCCTAGCGGGGGCCTACGAGCAGTACTTC.

The chain combines TRBV7-2 with TRBJ2-7; 8 bases are a match to TRBD1. The V gene end was trimmed by 5 bases and the J gene end by 7 bases; junction bases not matched to a gene: 22. CDR3 size: 18 residues. Per the germline V gene, CDR1 is SGHTA and CDR2 is FQGNSA. CDR3 DNA: TGTGCCAGCAGCCCTTTAGGATGGGGACAGGCGGGATGGGGAGAGCAGTACTTC. Protein product: CASSPLGWGQAGWGEQYF.

This chain links TRBV7-2 with TRBJ1-5, with TRBD1 matching over 11 bases. The germline gives CDR1 SGHTA, CDR2 FQGNSA. This CDR3 is 13 amino acids long. Losses at the gene ends were 4 bases for V and 7 bases for J; bases not matched to a gene: 0. Here the CDR3 reads CASSWTGGQPQHF. CDR3 sequence (DNA): TGTGCCAGCAGCTGGACAGGGGGCCAGCCCCAGCATTTT. The variable domain in full, with the rest retrieved from reference TRBV7-2 and TRBJ1-5, is GAGVSQSPSNKVTEKGKDVELRCDPISGHTALYWYRQSLGQGLEFLIYFQGNSAPDKSGLPSDRFSAERTGGSVSTLTIQRTQQEDSAVYLCASSWTGGQPQHFGDGTRLSIL.

The chain links TRBV6-5 to TRBJ2-5; a weak D match, TRBD2 (6 bases). The CDR3 covers 16 residues. Germline assignment: CDR1 MNHEY and CDR2 SVGAGI. V was pared by 4 bases and J by 3 bases, with 18 bases between. CDR3 sequence (DNA): TGTGCCAGCAGTTCCCAGGGAGGTTTTTCCAAAGAGACCCAGTACTTC. Translating gives CASSSQGGFSKETQYF.

The CDR3 DNA sequence: TGTGCCAGCAGCTCAACAGGGTATGGCTACACCTTC. Amino acids: CASSSTGYGYTF. The rearrangement joins TRBV28 to TRBJ1-2; possible D gene TRBD1, 6 bases. The germline V gene has CDR1 MDHEN and CDR2 SYDVKM. The CDR3 has 12 residues. V was shortened by 6 bases and J by 5 bases, with 10 bases between the two germline ends.

The chain joins TRBV9 to TRBJ2-7; 7 nucleotides line up with TRBD1. This CDR3 has 16 residues. V lost 4 bases and J lost 5; bases outside the gene matches: 15. The germline CDR1 and CDR2 sequences are SGDLS and YYNGEE. CDR3 in DNA: TGTGCCAGCAGCCCCAGGACCGAGACAGGGCCCCACGAGCAGTACTTC. This encodes CASSPRTETGPHEQYF.

The rearrangement joins TRBV25-1 to TRBJ1-5; weak D call: TRBD1 (5 bases). This CDR3 comprises 12 residues. V was trimmed by 4 bases and J by 6 bases, leaving 7 bases between them. Per germline, CDR1 MGHDK and CDR2 SYGVNS. The CDR3 protein is CASSVRGQPQHF. Here the CDR3 DNA reads TGTGCCAGCAGTGTAAGGGGTCAGCCCCAGCATTTT.

V is TRBV5-6 and J is TRBJ1-2, with TRBD1 as a possible D gene (5 bases). The germline gives CDR1 SGHDT, CDR2 YYEEEE. The CDR3 has 14 residues. Deletions cut 4 bases from V and 0 bases from J, with 10 bases between. The CDR3, as DNA: TGTGCCAGCAGCCTAGACAGTACTAACTATGGCTACACCTTC. The encoded protein is CASSLDSTNYGYTF.

The chain is built from TRBV10-3 and TRBJ2-2, with D tentatively TRBD1 (6 bases). CDR3 length: 18 amino acids. The V end lost 0 bases, the J end lost 0 bases, and 14 bases lay between the germline ends. The germline CDR1 and CDR2 sequences are ENHRY and SYGVKD. The CDR3 region is CAISESFRQAPNTGELFF. The DNA of the CDR3 is TGTGCCATCAGTGAGTCCTTTAGACAGGCGCCGAACACCGGGGAGCTGTTTTTT.